This T cell receptor beta chain was sequenced for a study of neurological immune-mediated disorders. The study's findings and limits: Patients with HTLV-1-associated myelopathy showed the most TCR clonal expansion. Those with multiple sclerosis showed the least, falling below healthy controls.

TCRdb redid the calling of the 5' RACE reads with MiXCR, one entry per CDR3 protein. The sample shows more than 8,000 distinct CDR3 sequences, about 22% of them seen only once. The germline V and J ends were trimmed by 2 bases and 5 bases, with 30 bases remaining between them. Germline lookup yields CDR1 SGDLS and CDR2 YYNGEE. The CDR3 is made up of 20 amino acids. The cell input for sorted libraries was 950,000 to 1,000,000, and those cells were CD4+ or CD8+ T cells. By its share, this clonotype is medium-sized. The target antigen is unknown. This TCR was sampled from a woman aged 40 to 49 with multiple sclerosis. Sequencing was performed on CD8+ T cells from blood. The chain carries TRBV9 and TRBJ2-3; possibly TRBD1 for D (6 bases). The CDR3 nucleotides read TGTGCCAGCAGCGTCCCACTCAACCAGGCAGGACAGCTGTTTGGAGATACGCAGTATTTT. Its protein is CASSVPLNQAGQLFGDTQYF. Looking up the rest from reference TRBV9 and TRBJ2-3 gives the full variable domain: DSGVTQTPKHLITATGQRVTLRCSPRSGDLSVYWYQQSLDQGLQFLIQYYNGEERAKGNILERFSAQQFPDLHSELNLSSLELGDSALYFCASSVPLNQAGQLFGDTQYFGPGTRLTVL.